Shown below are 6 T cell receptor beta chains from a single sample sequenced in a study of blood T cell repertoires in COVID-19. Here immunoSEQ multiplex PCR was the method, and the copy in TCRdb shows in-frame clones only, minus some. The sample holds a few hundred thousand clones; approximately 85% are singletons and the top ten take less than 2.5%. The material sequenced was PBMCs or T cells enriched from blood (not recorded which). Receptors were obtained from a man aged 25 to 45 who had recovered from COVID-19.

This chain joins TRBV19 and TRBJ1-6; 7 nucleotides line up with TRBD1. Trimming cost V 5 bases and J 10 bases; bases outside gene matches: 11. The CDR3 is 15 residues long. Germline CDR1 reads LNHDA; CDR2 reads SQIVND (reference sequence). The CDR3 DNA reads as TGTGCCAGTAGTCCAATAGACAGGGTGGAATCACCCCTCCACTTT. It translates to CASSPIDRVESPLHF.

The J gene is TRBJ1-6, the V gene TRBV3-1 (or the pseudogene TRBV3-2); no reliable D call. CDR1 is LGHDT, CDR2 YNNKEL, per germline (reference sequence). The CDR3 runs to 14 residues. The germline V and J ends were trimmed by 0 bases and 10 bases, with 10 bases remaining between them. DNA of the CDR3: TGTGCCAGCAGCCAAGACCGGGTGAGGTCACCCCTCCACTTT. It specifies CASSQDRVRSPLHF.

The table lists this clone with a count of one. This chain links TRBV7-9 with TRBJ1-2; TRBD1 might be the D (5 bases). Trimming left V 2 bases short and J 4 bases short, with 11 bases between. Germline CDR1 and CDR2: SEHNR and FQNEAQ (reference sequence). The CDR3 contains 14 residues. CDR3 residues: CASSLQGGGYGYTF. For the CDR3, the DNA is TGTGCCAGCAGCTTACAGGGTGGCGGCTATGGCTACACCTTC.

The chain joins TRBV25-1 to TRBJ1-6; TRBD1 aligns across 8 bases. Trimming at V came to 4 bases and at J to 10 bases, leaving 3 bases not matched to a gene. The germline CDR1 and CDR2 sequences are MGHDK and SYGVNS. The CDR3 has 13 amino acids. The CDR3 here is CASSGGQASPLHF. The CDR3 DNA follows: TGTGCCAGCAGTGGGGGACAGGCATCACCCCTCCACTTT.

The rearrangement links TRBV19 to TRBJ2-2, with D perhaps TRBD1 (5 bases). The CDR3 spans 16 residues. Germline V gives CDR1 LNHDA, CDR2 SQIVND (reference sequence). The V end was cut by 1 base, the J end by 3 bases, with 12 bases between. CDR3 region: CASSIGFFRDTGELFF. The CDR3 nucleotides are TGTGCCAGTAGTATAGGCTTTTTCAGGGACACCGGGGAGCTGTTTTTT.

This sequence joins TRBV7-2 and TRBJ2-1, with TRBD1 identical over 8 bases. CDR3 size: 14 residues. The germline V gene encodes CDR1 SGHTA and CDR2 FQGNSA. J was trimmed by 4 bases and V by 7 bases; bases with no gene match: 6. CDR3 in amino acids: CASTWDRRYNEQFF. As DNA, the CDR3 is TGTGCCAGCACTTGGGACAGGAGGTACAATGAGCAGTTCTTC.